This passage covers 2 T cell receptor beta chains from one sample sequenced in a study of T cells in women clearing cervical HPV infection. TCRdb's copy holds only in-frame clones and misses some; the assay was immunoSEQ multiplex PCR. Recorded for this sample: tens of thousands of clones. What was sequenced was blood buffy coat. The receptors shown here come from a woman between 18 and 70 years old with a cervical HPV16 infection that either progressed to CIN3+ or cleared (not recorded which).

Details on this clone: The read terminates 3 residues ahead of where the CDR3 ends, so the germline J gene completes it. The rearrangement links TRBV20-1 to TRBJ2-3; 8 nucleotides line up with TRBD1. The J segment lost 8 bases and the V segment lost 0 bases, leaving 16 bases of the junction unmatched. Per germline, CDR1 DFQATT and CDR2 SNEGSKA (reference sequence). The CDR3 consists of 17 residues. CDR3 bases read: TGCAGTGCTAGAGATCTCACAGGGGGGAAGGGGTGGGGTACG. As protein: CSARDLTGGKGWGT. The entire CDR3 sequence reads CSARDLTGGKGWGTQYF.

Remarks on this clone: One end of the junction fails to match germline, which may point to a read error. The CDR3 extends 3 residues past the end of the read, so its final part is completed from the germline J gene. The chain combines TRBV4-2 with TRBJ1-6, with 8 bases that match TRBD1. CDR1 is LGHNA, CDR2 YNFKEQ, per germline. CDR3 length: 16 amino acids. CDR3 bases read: TGCGCCAGCAGCCAAGACGGGGGGACAGGAAATTCACCC. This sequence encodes CASSQDGGTGNSP. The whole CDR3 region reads CASSQDGGTGNSPLHF.